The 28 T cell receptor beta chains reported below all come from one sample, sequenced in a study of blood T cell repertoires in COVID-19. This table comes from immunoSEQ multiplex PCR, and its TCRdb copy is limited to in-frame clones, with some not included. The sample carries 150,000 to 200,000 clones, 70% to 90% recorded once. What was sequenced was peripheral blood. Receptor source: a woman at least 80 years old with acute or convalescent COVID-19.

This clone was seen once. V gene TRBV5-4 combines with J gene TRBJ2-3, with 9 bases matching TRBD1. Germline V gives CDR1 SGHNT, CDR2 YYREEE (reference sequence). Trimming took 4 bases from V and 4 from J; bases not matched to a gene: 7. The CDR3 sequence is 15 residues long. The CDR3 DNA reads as TGTGCCAGCAGCCCCTGGACAGGGGAGGCAGATACGCAGTATTTT. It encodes CASSPWTGEADTQYF.

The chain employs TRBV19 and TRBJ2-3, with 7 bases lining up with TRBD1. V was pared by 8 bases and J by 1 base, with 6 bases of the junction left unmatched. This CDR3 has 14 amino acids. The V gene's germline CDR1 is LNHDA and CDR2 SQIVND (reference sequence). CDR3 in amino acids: CASEDRVGTDTQYF. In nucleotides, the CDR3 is TGTGCCAGTGAAGACAGGGTTGGCACAGATACGCAGTATTTT.

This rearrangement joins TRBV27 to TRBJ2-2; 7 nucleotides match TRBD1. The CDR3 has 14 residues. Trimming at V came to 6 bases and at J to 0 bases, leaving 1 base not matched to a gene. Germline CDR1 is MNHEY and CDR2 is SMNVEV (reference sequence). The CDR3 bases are TGTGCCAGCAGGGGGACAGCGAACACCGGGGAGCTGTTTTTT. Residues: CASRGTANTGELFF.

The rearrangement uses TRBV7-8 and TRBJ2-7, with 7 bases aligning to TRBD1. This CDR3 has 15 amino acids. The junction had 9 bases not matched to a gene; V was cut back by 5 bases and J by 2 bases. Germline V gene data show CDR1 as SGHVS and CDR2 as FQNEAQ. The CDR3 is CASSAQPGGPYEQYF. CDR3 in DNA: TGTGCCAGCAGCGCCCAACCAGGGGGTCCCTACGAGCAGTACTTC.

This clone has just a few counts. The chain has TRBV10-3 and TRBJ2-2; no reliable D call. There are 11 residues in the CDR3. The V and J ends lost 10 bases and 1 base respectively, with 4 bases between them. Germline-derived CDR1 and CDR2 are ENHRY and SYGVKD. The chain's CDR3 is CATQNTGELFF. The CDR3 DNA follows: TGTGCCACCCAGAACACCGGGGAGCTGTTTTTT.

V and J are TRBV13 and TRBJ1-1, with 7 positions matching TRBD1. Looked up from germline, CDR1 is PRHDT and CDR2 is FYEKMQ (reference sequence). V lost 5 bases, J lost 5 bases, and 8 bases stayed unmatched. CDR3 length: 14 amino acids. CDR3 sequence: CASSGQVRRTEAFF. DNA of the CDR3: TGTGCCAGCAGCGGACAGGTGAGGAGGACTGAAGCTTTCTTT.

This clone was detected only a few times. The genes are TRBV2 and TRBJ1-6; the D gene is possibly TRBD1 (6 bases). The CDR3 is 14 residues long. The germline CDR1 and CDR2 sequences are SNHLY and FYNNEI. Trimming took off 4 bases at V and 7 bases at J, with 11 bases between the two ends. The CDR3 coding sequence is TGTGCCAGCAGTGGTACAGGGTTAAATTCACCCCTCCACTTT. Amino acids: CASSGTGLNSPLHF.

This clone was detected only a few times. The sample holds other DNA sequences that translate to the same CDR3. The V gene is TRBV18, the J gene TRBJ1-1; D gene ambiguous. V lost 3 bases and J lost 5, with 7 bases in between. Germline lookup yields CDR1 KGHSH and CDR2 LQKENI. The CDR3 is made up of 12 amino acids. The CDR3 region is CASSPPGTEAFF. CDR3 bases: TGTGCCAGCTCACCCCCCGGGACTGAAGCTTTCTTT. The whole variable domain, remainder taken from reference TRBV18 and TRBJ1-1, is NAGVMQNPRHLVRRRGQEARLRCSPMKGHSHVYWYRQLPEEGLKFMVYLQKENIIDESGMPKERFSAEFPKEGPSILRIQQVVRGDSAAYFCASSPPGTEAFFGQGTRLTVV.

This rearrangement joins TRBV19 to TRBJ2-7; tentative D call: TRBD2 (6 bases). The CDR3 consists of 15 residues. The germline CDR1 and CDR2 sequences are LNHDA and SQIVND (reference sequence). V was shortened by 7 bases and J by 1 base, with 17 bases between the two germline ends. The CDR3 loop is CASTRGAAGSYEQYF. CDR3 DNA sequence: TGTGCCAGTACCCGCGGAGCGGCGGGGTCCTACGAGCAGTACTTC.

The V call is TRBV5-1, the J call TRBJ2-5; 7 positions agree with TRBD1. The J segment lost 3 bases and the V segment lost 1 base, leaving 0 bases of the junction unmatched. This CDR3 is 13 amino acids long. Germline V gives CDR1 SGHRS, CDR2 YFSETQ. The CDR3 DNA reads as TGCGCCAGCAGCTTGACAGGGGAAGAGACCCAGTACTTC. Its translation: CASSLTGEETQYF.

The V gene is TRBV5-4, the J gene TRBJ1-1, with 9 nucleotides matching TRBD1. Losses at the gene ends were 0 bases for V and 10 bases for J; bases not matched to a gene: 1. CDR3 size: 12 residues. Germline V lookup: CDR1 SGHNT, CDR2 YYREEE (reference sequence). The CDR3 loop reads CASSLDRGRAFF. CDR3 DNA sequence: TGTGCCAGCAGCTTGGACAGGGGGCGAGCTTTCTTT. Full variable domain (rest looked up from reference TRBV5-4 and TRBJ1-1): ETGVTQSPTHLIKTRGQQVTLRCSSQSGHNTVSWYQQALGQGPQFIFQYYREEENGRGNFPPRFSGLQFPNYSSELNVNALELDDSALYLCASSLDRGRAFFGQGTRLTVV.

In DNA form, the CDR3 reads TGTGCCTGGAGTAACTCTGGGCCAGAAGCTTTCTTT. It codes for CAWSNSGPEAFF. The chain joins TRBV30 to TRBJ1-1, with D uncertain. The CDR3 has 12 residues. The germline CDR1 and CDR2 sequences are GTSNPN and SVGIG (reference sequence). Trimming cost V 2 bases and J 8 bases, with 12 bases left between them.

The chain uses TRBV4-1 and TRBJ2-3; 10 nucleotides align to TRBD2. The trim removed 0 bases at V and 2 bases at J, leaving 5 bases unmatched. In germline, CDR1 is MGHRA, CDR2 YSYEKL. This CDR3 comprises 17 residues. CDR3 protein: CASSQETSGMITDTQYF. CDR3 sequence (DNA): TGCGCCAGCAGCCAAGAAACTAGCGGGATGATCACAGATACGCAGTATTTT.

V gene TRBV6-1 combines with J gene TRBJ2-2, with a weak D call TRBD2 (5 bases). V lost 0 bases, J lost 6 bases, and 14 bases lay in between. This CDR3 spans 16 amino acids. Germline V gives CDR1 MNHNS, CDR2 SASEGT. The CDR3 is CASSEAPRGPPGELFF. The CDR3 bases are TGTGCCAGCAGTGAAGCGCCCCGAGGGCCCCCCGGGGAGCTGTTTTTT.

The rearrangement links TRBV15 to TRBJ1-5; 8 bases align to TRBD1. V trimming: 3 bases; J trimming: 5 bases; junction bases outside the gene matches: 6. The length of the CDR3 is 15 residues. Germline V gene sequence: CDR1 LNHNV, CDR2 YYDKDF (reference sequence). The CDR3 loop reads CATSSSDRVDQPQHF. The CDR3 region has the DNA TGTGCCACCAGCAGCTCGGACAGGGTGGATCAGCCCCAGCATTTT.

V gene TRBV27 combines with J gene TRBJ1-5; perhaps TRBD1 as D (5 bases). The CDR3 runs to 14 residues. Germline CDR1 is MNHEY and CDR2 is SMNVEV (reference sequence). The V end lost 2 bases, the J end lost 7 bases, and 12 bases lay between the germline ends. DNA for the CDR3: TGTGCCAGCAGTTTAGAGGGGAGGGAGCAGCCCCAGCATTTT. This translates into CASSLEGREQPQHF.

This CDR3 is CASSSMGAARSYEQYF. Written as DNA, the CDR3 is TGTGCCAGCAGTTCTATGGGGGCTGCTAGATCCTACGAGCAGTACTTC. This sequence joins TRBV6-2 or TRBV6-3 and TRBJ2-7, with a possible D match to TRBD1 (6 bases). Trimming shortened V by 4 bases and J by 1 base, and 17 bases separated the two germline ends. This CDR3 comprises 16 residues. Germline CDR1 is MNHEY and CDR2 is SVGEGT.

The CDR3 nucleotides read TGTGCCTGGAGTGCCCGGGGGGAGGGGGAGCAGTACTTC. Encoded protein: CAWSARGEGEQYF. The chain recombines TRBV30 with TRBJ2-7; TRBD2 matches 7 bases. J was trimmed by 7 bases and V by 1 base; bases with no gene match: 7. The V gene's germline CDR1 is GTSNPN and CDR2 SVGIG (reference sequence). CDR3 length: 13 amino acids.

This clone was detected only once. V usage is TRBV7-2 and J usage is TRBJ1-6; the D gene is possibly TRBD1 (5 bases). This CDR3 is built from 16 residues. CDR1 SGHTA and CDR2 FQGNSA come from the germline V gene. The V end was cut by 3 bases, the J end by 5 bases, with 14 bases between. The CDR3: CASSFSGAENNSPLHF. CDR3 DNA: TGTGCCAGCAGCTTTAGTGGGGCAGAGAATAATTCACCCCTCCACTTT.

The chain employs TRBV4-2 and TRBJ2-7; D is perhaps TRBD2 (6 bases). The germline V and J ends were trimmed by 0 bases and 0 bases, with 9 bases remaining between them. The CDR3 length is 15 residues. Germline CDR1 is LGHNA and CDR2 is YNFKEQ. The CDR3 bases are TGTGCCAGCAGCCAAGACGTCGGGAGCTCCTACGAGCAGTACTTC. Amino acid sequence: CASSQDVGSSYEQYF.

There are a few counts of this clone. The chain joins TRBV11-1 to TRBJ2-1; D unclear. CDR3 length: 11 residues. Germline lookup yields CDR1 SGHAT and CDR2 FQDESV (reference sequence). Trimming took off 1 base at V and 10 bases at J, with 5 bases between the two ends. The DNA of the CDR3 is TGTGCCAGCAGCTTAGGGCAGGAGCAGTTCTTC. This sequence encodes CASSLGQEQFF.

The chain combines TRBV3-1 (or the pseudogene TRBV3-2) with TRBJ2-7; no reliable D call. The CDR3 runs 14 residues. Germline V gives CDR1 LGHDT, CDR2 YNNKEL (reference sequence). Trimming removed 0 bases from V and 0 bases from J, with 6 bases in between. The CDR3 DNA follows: TGTGCCAGCAGCCAAGACAGGTCCTCCTACGAGCAGTACTTC. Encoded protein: CASSQDRSSYEQYF.

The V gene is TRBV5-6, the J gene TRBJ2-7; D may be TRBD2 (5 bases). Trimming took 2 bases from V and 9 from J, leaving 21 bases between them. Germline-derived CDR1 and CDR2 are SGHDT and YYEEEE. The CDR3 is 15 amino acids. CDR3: CASSFRLRAPGGQYF. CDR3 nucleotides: TGTGCCAGCAGCTTTCGGCTCCGGGCCCCTGGAGGGCAGTACTTC.

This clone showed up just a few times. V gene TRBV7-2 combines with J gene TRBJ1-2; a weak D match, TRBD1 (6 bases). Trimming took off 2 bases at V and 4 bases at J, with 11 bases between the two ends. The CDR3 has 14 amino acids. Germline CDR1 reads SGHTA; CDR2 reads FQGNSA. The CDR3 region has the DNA TGTGCCAGCAGCTTAATGACAGGACCCTATGGCTACACCTTC. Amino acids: CASSLMTGPYGYTF. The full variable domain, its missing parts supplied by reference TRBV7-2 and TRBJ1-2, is GAGVSQSPSNKVTEKGKDVELRCDPISGHTALYWYRQSLGQGLEFLIYFQGNSAPDKSGLPSDRFSAERTGGSVSTLTIQRTQQEDSAVYLCASSLMTGPYGYTFGSGTRLTVV.

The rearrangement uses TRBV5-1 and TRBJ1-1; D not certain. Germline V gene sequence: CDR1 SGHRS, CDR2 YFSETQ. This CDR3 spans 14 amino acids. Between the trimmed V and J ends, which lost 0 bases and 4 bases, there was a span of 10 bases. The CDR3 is CASSLAGSVTEAFF. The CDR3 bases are TGCGCCAGCAGCTTGGCCGGGTCGGTCACTGAAGCTTTCTTT.

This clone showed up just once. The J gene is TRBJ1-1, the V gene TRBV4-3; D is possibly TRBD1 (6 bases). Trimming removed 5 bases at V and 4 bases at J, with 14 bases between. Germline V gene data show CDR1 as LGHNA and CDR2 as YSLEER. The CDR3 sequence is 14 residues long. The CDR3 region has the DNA TGCGCCAGCAGCGCCTACACAGGGTCCACTGAAGCTTTCTTT. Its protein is CASSAYTGSTEAFF.

This CDR3 is CASSWGDRGNEKLFF. CDR3 DNA sequence: TGCGCCAGCAGCTGGGGGGACAGGGGGAATGAAAAACTGTTTTTT. This chain joins TRBV5-1 and TRBJ1-4, with 11 bases identical to TRBD1. Trimming removed 3 bases from V and 5 bases from J; junction bases left unmatched: 3. The CDR3 contains 15 residues. Germline V gives CDR1 SGHRS, CDR2 YFSETQ.

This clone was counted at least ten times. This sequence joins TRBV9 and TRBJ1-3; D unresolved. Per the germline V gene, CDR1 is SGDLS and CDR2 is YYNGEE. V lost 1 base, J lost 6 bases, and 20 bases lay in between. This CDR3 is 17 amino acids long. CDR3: CASSVSVESGVANTIYF. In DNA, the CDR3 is TGTGCCAGCAGCGTATCCGTTGAGTCCGGGGTTGCAAACACCATATATTTT.